A selection of T cell receptor beta chains follows, all from one sample in a study of blood T cell repertoires in COVID-19. TCRdb's copy holds only in-frame clones and misses some; the assay was immunoSEQ multiplex PCR. The data hold some 150,000 clones, with roughly 86% observed a single time. Sequencing input: peripheral blood. Every receptor here comes from a woman aged 45-59 years with acute or convalescent COVID-19. Both conserved end residues are part of each CDR3. Each record gives: V gene, clone size, J gene, D gene, CDR3 DNA, CDR3 protein. The D gene is left open where the match is weak. Size tells how often a clone was seen (once, few, many) or the class of an expanded clone, and some rows leave it out.

v_gene: TRBV3-1/TRBV3-2
abundance: NA
j_gene: TRBJ1-2
d_gene: NA
CDR3nt: TGTGCCAGCAGCCGACAGAGAAGCTCCTATGGCTACACCTTC
CDR3aa: CASSRQRSSYGYTF

v_gene: TRBV4-1
abundance: NA
j_gene: TRBJ2-3
d_gene: TRBD1
CDR3nt: TGCGCCAGCAGCCTGATACCGGGACAGGGAATCGTCGATACGCAGTATTTT
CDR3aa: CASSLIPGQGIVDTQYF

v_gene: TRBV27
abundance: NA
j_gene: TRBJ2-5
d_gene: NA
CDR3nt: TGTGCCAGCAGTTTAACGGGAGAAACTCAAGAGACCCAGTACTTC
CDR3aa: CASSLTGETQETQYF

v_gene: TRBV24-1
abundance: NA
j_gene: TRBJ2-2
d_gene: TRBD1
CDR3nt: TGTGCCACCAGTGATTTTGGGACAGGGGGGAACACCGGGGAGCTGTTTTTT
CDR3aa: CATSDFGTGGNTGELFF

v_gene: TRBV6-5
abundance: NA
j_gene: TRBJ1-4
d_gene: TRBD1
CDR3nt: TGTGCCAGCAGTTACGACAGGGAGGCTGAAAAACTGTTTTTT
CDR3aa: CASSYDREAEKLFF

v_gene: TRBV12-5
abundance: NA
j_gene: TRBJ1-1
d_gene: NA
CDR3nt: TGTGCTAGTGGTGGGGGGGCTGAAGCTTTCTTT
CDR3aa: CASGGGAEAFF

v_gene: TRBV24-1
abundance: NA
j_gene: TRBJ2-2
d_gene: TRBD2
CDR3nt: TGTGCCACCAGTGATCCTGGACTAGCTATCACCGGGGAGCTGTTTTTT
CDR3aa: CATSDPGLAITGELFF

v_gene: TRBV11-2
abundance: NA
j_gene: TRBJ2-1
d_gene: TRBD1
CDR3nt: TGTGCCAGCAGCTTCCGGGACAGCTCCTACAATGAGCAGTTCTTC
CDR3aa: CASSFRDSSYNEQFF

v_gene: TRBV2
abundance: NA
j_gene: TRBJ2-2
d_gene: NA
CDR3nt: TGTGCCAGCAGTCCGACAGAGAACACCGGGGAGCTGTTTTTT
CDR3aa: CASSPTENTGELFF

v_gene: TRBV14
abundance: once
j_gene: TRBJ2-7
d_gene: TRBD1
CDR3nt: TGTGCCAGCAGCCACATCAGACAGGGCTACGAGCAGTACTTC
CDR3aa: CASSHIRQGYEQYF

v_gene: TRBV4-2
abundance: NA
j_gene: TRBJ1-2
d_gene: TRBD1
CDR3nt: TGTGCCAGCAGCCATGATAGGACAGGGGCTAACTATGGCTACACCTTC
CDR3aa: CASSHDRTGANYGYTF

v_gene: TRBV7-3
abundance: NA
j_gene: TRBJ2-1
d_gene: NA
CDR3nt: TGTGCCAGCAGCTTCGGGCGGGACTCCTACAATGAGCAGTTCTTC
CDR3aa: CASSFGRDSYNEQFF

v_gene: TRBV19
abundance: NA
j_gene: TRBJ1-6
d_gene: NA
CDR3nt: TGTGCCAGTAGTAATAATGAGGGTTATAATTCACCCCTCCACTTT
CDR3aa: CASSNNEGYNSPLHF

v_gene: TRBV18
abundance: NA
j_gene: TRBJ1-1
d_gene: TRBD1
CDR3nt: TGTGCCAGCTCACCCCTTGACAGGGGAACTGAAGCTTTCTTT
CDR3aa: CASSPLDRGTEAFF

v_gene: TRBV5-6
abundance: NA
j_gene: TRBJ1-1
d_gene: NA
CDR3nt: TGTGCCAGCAGCTTTTACAGGGTTGAGAACACTGAAGCTTTCTTT
CDR3aa: CASSFYRVENTEAFF

v_gene: TRBV30
abundance: once
j_gene: TRBJ2-3
d_gene: NA
CDR3nt: TGTGCCTCCAGAGGGGGGGGCGGTACGCAGTATTTT
CDR3aa: CASRGGGGTQYF

v_gene: TRBV6-1
abundance: NA
j_gene: TRBJ1-2
d_gene: TRBD1
CDR3nt: TGTGCCAGCAGTGAACAGGGGGCCTATGGCTACACCTTC
CDR3aa: CASSEQGAYGYTF

v_gene: TRBV4-1
abundance: NA
j_gene: TRBJ2-7
d_gene: NA
CDR3nt: TGCGCCAGCAGCCAAACAGAAGAGATCACCTACGAGCAGTACTTC
CDR3aa: CASSQTEEITYEQYF